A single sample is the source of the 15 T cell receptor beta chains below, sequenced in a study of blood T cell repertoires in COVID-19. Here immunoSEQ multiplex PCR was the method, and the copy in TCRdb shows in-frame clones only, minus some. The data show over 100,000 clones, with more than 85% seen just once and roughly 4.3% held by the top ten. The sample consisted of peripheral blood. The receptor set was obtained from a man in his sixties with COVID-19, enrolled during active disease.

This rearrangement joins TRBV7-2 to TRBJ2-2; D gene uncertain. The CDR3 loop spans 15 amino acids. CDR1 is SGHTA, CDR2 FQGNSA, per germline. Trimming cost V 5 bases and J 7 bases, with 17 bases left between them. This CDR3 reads CASSLMRIMGGELFF. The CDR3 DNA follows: TGTGCCAGCAGCCTAATGAGGATAATGGGCGGGGAGCTGTTTTTT.

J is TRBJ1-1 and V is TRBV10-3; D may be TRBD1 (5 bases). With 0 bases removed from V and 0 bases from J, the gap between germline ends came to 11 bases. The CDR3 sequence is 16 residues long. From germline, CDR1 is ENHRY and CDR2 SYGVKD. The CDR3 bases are TGTGCCATCAGTGAGTCGGGTAGGGGATTGAACACTGAAGCTTTCTTT. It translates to CAISESGRGLNTEAFF.

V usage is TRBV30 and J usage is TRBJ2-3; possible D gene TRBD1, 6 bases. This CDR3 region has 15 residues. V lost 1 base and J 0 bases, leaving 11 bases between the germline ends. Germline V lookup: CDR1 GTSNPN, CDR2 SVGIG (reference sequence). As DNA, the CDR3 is TGTGCCTGGAGTGGGCAGGGGTATAGCACAGATACGCAGTATTTT. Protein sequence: CAWSGQGYSTDTQYF.

DNA of the CDR3: TGTGCCAGCAGAGACCGACAGGACCATGGCTACACCTTC. As protein: CASRDRQDHGYTF. The chain uses TRBV2 and TRBJ1-2, with D possibly being TRBD1 (6 bases). The germline V and J ends were trimmed by 6 bases and 6 bases, with 14 bases remaining between them. The CDR3 has 13 residues. CDR1 is SNHLY, CDR2 FYNNEI, per germline.

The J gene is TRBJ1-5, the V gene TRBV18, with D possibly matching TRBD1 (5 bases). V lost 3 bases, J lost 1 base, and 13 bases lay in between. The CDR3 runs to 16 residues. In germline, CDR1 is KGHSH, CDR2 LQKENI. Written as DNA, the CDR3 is TGTGCCAGCTCACCCCGACAGTCCTTGAGCAATCAGCCCCAGCATTTT. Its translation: CASSPRQSLSNQPQHF.

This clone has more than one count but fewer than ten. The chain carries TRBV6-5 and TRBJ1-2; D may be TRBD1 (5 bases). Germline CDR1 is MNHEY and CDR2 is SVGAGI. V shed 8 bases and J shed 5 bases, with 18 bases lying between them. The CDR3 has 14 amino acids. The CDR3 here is CASRGGGRSYGYTF. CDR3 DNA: TGTGCCAGCCGCGGTGGGGGGAGGTCTTATGGCTACACCTTC.

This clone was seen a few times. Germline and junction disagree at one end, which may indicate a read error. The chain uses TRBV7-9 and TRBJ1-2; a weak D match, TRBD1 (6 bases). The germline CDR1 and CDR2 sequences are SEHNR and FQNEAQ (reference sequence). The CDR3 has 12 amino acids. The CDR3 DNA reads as TGTGCCAGCACCTTACAGGGAGGTGGCTACACCTTC. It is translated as CASTLQGGGYTF.

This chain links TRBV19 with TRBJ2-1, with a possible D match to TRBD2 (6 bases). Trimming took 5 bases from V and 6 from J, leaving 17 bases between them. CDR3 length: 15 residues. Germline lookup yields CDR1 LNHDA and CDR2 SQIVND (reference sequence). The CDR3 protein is CASSLRAGHSNEQFF. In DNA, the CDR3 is TGTGCCAGTAGTCTCCGGGCGGGGCATTCCAATGAGCAGTTCTTC.

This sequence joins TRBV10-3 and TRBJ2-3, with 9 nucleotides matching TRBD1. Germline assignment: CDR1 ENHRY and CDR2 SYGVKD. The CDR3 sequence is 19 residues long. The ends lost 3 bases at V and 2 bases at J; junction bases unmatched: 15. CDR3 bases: TGTGCCATCAGTGACCCGGGACAGGGAACGAGGGGGCCCACAGATACGCAGTATTTT. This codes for CAISDPGQGTRGPTDTQYF.

The CDR3 DNA reads TGTGCCAGCAGCTTCACCGGGACAGGGGGCGCAGAGACCCAGTACTTC. Amino acids: CASSFTGTGGAETQYF. J is TRBJ2-5 and V is TRBV5-4, with 12 positions matching TRBD1. The CDR3 length is 16 residues. Trimming cost V 2 bases and J 4 bases; bases outside gene matches: 6. Germline V gene data show CDR1 as SGHNT and CDR2 as YYREEE (reference sequence). The whole variable domain, remainder taken from reference TRBV5-4 and TRBJ2-5, is ETGVTQSPTHLIKTRGQQVTLRCSSQSGHNTVSWYQQALGQGPQFIFQYYREEENGRGNFPPRFSGLQFPNYSSELNVNALELDDSALYLCASSFTGTGGAETQYFGPGTRLLVL.

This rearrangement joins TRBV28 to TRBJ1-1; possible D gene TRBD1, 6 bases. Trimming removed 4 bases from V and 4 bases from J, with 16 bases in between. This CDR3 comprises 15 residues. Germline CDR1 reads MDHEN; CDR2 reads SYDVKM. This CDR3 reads CASSSAGTLGTEAFF. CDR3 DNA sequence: TGTGCCAGCAGTTCTGCCGGGACATTGGGCACTGAAGCTTTCTTT.

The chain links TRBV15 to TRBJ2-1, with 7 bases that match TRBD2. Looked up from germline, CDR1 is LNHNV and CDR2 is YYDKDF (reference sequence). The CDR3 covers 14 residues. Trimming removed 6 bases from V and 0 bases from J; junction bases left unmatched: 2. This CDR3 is CATRAGSSYNEQFF. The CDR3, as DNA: TGTGCCACCAGAGCGGGGTCCTCCTACAATGAGCAGTTCTTC.

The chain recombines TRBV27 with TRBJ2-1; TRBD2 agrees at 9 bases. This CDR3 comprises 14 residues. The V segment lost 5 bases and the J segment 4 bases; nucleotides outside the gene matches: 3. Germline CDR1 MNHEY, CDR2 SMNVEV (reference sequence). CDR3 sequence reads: CASSVAGDYNEQFF. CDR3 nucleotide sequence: TGTGCCAGCAGTGTAGCGGGGGATTACAATGAGCAGTTCTTC.

Here the CDR3 DNA reads TGTGCCAGCAGTTACTCGAACGGAGGGCTTCGGGGCTACACCTTC. Translated: CASSYSNGGLRGYTF. The chain couples TRBV6-2 or TRBV6-3 to TRBJ1-2; the D is unclear. The CDR3 contains 15 residues. V gave up 0 bases and J gave up 8 bases, with 16 bases separating them. The germline V gene encodes CDR1 MNHEY and CDR2 SVGEGT.

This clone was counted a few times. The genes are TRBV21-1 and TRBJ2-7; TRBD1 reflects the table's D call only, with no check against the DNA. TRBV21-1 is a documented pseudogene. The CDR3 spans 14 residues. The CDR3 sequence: CASSKGTGHYEQYF. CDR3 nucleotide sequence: TGTGCCAGCAGCAAGGGGACAGGGCACTACGAGCAGTACTTC.